The 17 T cell receptor beta chains in this list originate from one sample, sequenced in a study of blood T cell repertoires in COVID-19. Assay used: immunoSEQ multiplex PCR; TCRdb lists only in-frame clones, some missing. The sample lists around 620,000 clones; 80% to 90% were seen once. The sample was peripheral blood. These receptors all come from a woman younger than 30 with acute or convalescent COVID-19.

The J gene is TRBJ1-6, the V gene TRBV18, with 7 bases fitting TRBD1. Germline V gene sequence: CDR1 KGHSH, CDR2 LQKENI. The V gene end was trimmed by 6 bases and the J gene end by 7 bases; junction bases not matched to a gene: 6. CDR3 length equals 14 residues. The CDR3 region is CASSPWDSNSPLHF. The DNA of the CDR3 is TGTGCCAGCTCCCCATGGGACAGCAATTCACCCCTCCACTTT. The full variable domain, its missing parts supplied by reference TRBV18 and TRBJ1-6, is NAGVMQNPRHLVRRRGQEARLRCSPMKGHSHVYWYRQLPEEGLKFMVYLQKENIIDESGMPKERFSAEFPKEGPSILRIQQVVRGDSAAYFCASSPWDSNSPLHFGNGTRLTVT.

The chain has TRBV5-1 and TRBJ2-7; maybe TRBD1 (6 bases). The germline V gene encodes CDR1 SGHRS and CDR2 YFSETQ. Trimming stripped 7 bases from V and 4 bases from J, with 18 bases between. The CDR3 covers 14 residues. CDR3 sequence: CASSKDRRTYEQYF. In DNA form, the CDR3 reads TGCGCCAGCTCCAAGGACAGAAGAACTTACGAGCAGTACTTC.

This sequence joins TRBV5-6 and TRBJ1-2, with D hard to call. Germline V gene data show CDR1 as SGHDT and CDR2 as YYEEEE. This CDR3 has 11 residues. V shed 2 bases and J shed 6 bases, with 5 bases lying between them. The CDR3 nucleotides read TGTGCCAGCAGCTTAGAGGATGGCTACACCTTC. Translation: CASSLEDGYTF.

This chain connects TRBV5-1 to TRBJ1-1, with a possible D match to TRBD1 (6 bases). The CDR3 sequence is 18 residues long. Germline CDR1 and CDR2: SGHRS and YFSETQ. Trimming took off 0 bases at V and 0 bases at J, with 18 bases between the two ends. CDR3 nucleotides: TGCGCCAGCAGCTTGGCCACGCAGGGGCCTTGGATGAACACTGAAGCTTTCTTT. Translating it yields CASSLATQGPWMNTEAFF.

This clone showed up just a few times. This chain uses TRBV7-6 with TRBJ1-4, with 8 bases fitting TRBD1. Germline V gives CDR1 SGHVS, CDR2 FNYEAQ. The V and J ends lost 4 bases and 0 bases, in that order; junction bases with no gene match: 4. The CDR3 totals 16 residues. CDR3 sequence: CASSSGTGATNEKLFF. CDR3 nucleotide sequence: TGTGCCAGCAGCTCCGGGACAGGTGCAACTAATGAAAAACTGTTTTTT.

This clone has only one observation. The chain carries TRBV24-1 and TRBJ2-3, with 9 bases that match TRBD2. The CDR3 extends over 16 amino acids. From germline, CDR1 is KGHDR and CDR2 SFDVKD. Losses at the gene ends were 4 bases for V and 1 base for J; bases not matched to a gene: 5. CDR3 in DNA: TGTGCCACCAGTGACCAAATAGCGGGGGGCACAGATACGCAGTATTTT. This gives the protein CATSDQIAGGTDTQYF.

This chain connects TRBV5-1 to TRBJ1-2; a weak D match, TRBD1 (6 bases). Germline-derived CDR1 and CDR2 are SGHRS and YFSETQ. This CDR3 is built from 15 residues. With 0 bases removed from V and 4 bases from J, the gap between germline ends came to 13 bases. The CDR3 protein is CASSLEQGYLYGYTF. In DNA form, the CDR3 reads TGCGCCAGCAGCTTGGAACAGGGTTATCTCTATGGCTACACCTTC. Full variable domain (outside the CDR3, taken from reference TRBV5-1 and TRBJ1-2): KAGVTQTPRYLIKTRGQQVTLSCSPISGHRSVSWYQQTPGQGLQFLFEYFSETQRNKGNFPGRFSGRQFSNSRSEMNVSTLELGDSALYLCASSLEQGYLYGYTFGSGTRLTVV.

The rearrangement joins TRBV7-6 to TRBJ2-2, with 11 positions matching TRBD1. The CDR3 totals 20 residues. Per the germline V gene, CDR1 is SGHVS and CDR2 is FNYEAQ. V lost 3 bases and J lost 0; bases outside the gene matches: 12. DNA of the CDR3: TGTGCCAGCAGCTTCCAGATACTCCGGGACAGGGGGACGAACACCGGGGAGCTGTTTTTT. Translating gives CASSFQILRDRGTNTGELFF.

V usage is TRBV2 and J usage is TRBJ1-1; 8 nucleotides align to TRBD1. Trimming at V came to 6 bases and at J to 3 bases, leaving 9 bases not matched to a gene. CDR3 length: 15 residues. Germline V gives CDR1 SNHLY, CDR2 FYNNEI. Here the CDR3 reads CASSGQGIWDTEAFF. In nucleotides, the CDR3 is TGTGCCAGCAGCGGACAGGGAATTTGGGACACTGAAGCTTTCTTT.

This clone was seen just once. The V and J genes are TRBV3-1 (or the pseudogene TRBV3-2) and TRBJ1-5; weak D call: TRBD1 (6 bases). This CDR3 comprises 16 residues. CDR1 and CDR2 (germline): LGHDT, YNNKEL (reference sequence). Trimming took off 4 bases at V and 6 bases at J, with 19 bases between the two ends. CDR3 nucleotides: TGTGCCAGCAGCCCTCGGGGGGCGATACTAGGTCAGCCCCAGCATTTT. Its protein is CASSPRGAILGQPQHF.

The V call is TRBV9, the J call TRBJ2-5; 7 bases map to TRBD2. With V trimmed by 3 bases and J by 5 bases, 13 bases remained unmatched. The germline V gene has CDR1 SGDLS and CDR2 YYNGEE. The CDR3 is 16 residues long. CDR3 in amino acids: CASSAPSGGLPETQYF. CDR3 sequence (DNA): TGTGCCAGCAGCGCGCCATCGGGGGGACTACCGGAGACCCAGTACTTC.

The chain joins TRBV27 to TRBJ1-3, with D hard to call. CDR1 and CDR2 (germline): MNHEY, SMNVEV (reference sequence). The V end was cut by 8 bases, the J end by 6 bases, with 2 bases between. The CDR3 runs 9 residues. The CDR3 nucleotides read TGTGCCAGCCTAAACACCATATATTTT. Protein product: CASLNTIYF.

To note about this clone: Germline and junction disagree at one end, which may indicate a read error. The chain is built from TRBV27 and TRBJ1-1; no definite D call. The CDR3 loop spans 15 amino acids. The V gene's germline CDR1 is MNHEY and CDR2 SMNVEV (reference sequence). CDR3 protein: CASSLISSTNTKAFF. CDR3 coding DNA: TGTGCCAGCAGTTTGATCAGTTCTACGAACACTAAAGCTTTCTTT.

The chain combines TRBV6-5 with TRBJ2-1; a possible D gene is TRBD2 (7 bases). The CDR3 is made up of 15 amino acids. Germline V gives CDR1 MNHEY, CDR2 SVGAGI. The germline V and J ends were trimmed by 8 bases and 6 bases, with 20 bases remaining between them. The CDR3 here is CASGAGGGPLNEQFF. In nucleotides, the CDR3 is TGTGCCAGCGGAGCTGGGGGGGGCCCCCTCAATGAGCAGTTCTTC.

This clone showed up just once. At one end the junction does not follow the germline gene, possibly because of a read error. The chain employs TRBV5-1 and TRBJ2-1; tentative D call: TRBD2 (6 bases). This CDR3 contains 11 residues. Germline CDR1 reads SGHRS; CDR2 reads YFSETQ. The chain's CDR3 is CTSNRGTEQFF. The CDR3 nucleotides are TGCACCAGCAATCGGGGGACTGAGCAGTTCTTC.

The chain joins TRBV29-1 to TRBJ1-1; D might be TRBD1 (6 bases). Trimming took 3 bases from V and 0 from J, leaving 17 bases between them. This CDR3 contains 16 residues. Germline loops: CDR1 SQVTM, CDR2 ANQGSEA. In DNA, the CDR3 is TGCAGCGTTGATCGAAGTCCACAGGGCATGAACACTGAAGCTTTCTTT. Residues: CSVDRSPQGMNTEAFF.

This clone was seen just once. The genes are TRBV5-6 and TRBJ2-2, with 7 bases fitting TRBD1. V was clipped by 5 bases and J by 7 bases; unmatched bases: 8. The CDR3 spans 14 residues. The germline gives CDR1 SGHDT, CDR2 YYEEEE. The CDR3 DNA is TGTGCCAGCAGTGCGACAGGGACGGTCGGGGAGCTGTTTTTT. It codes for CASSATGTVGELFF.